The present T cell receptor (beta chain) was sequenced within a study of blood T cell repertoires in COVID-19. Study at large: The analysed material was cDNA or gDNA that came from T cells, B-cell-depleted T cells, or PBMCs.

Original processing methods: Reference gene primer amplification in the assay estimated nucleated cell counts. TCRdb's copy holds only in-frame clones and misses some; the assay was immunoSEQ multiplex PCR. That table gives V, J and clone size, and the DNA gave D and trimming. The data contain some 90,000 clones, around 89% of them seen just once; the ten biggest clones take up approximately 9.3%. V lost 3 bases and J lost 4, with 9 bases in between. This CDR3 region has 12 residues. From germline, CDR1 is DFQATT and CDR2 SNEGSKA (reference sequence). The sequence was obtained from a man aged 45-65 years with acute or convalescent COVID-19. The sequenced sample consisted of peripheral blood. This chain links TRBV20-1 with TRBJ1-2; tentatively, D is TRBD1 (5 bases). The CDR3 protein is CSASGASYGYTF. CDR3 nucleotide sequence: TGCAGTGCTAGTGGGGCATCCTATGGCTACACCTTC.